This entry features one T cell receptor beta chain sequence. This entry comes from a study of siplizumab effects on memory and regulatory T cells. Method: immunoSEQ multiplex PCR; TCRdb's copy keeps in-frame clones and lacks some. The data show more than 85,000 clones, about nine tenths seen once. V was cut by 6 bases and J by 8 bases, with 19 bases left in between. The CDR3 consists of 15 residues. Germline values: CDR1 WSHSY, CDR2 SAAADI. What was sequenced was CD4+ T cells sorted from blood. This TCR came from a human donor in good health. Some clones in this sample may be carry-over from other donors' samples. This sequence joins TRBV10-2 and TRBJ1-4, with D possibly being TRBD1 (6 bases). The CDR3 nucleotides are TGCGCCAGCAGCCTGGAGGGGGTTAGGAACGAAAAACTGTTTTTT. It translates to CASSLEGVRNEKLFF.